A single sample gave rise to the 18 T cell receptor beta chains below, sequenced in a study of blood T cell repertoires in COVID-19. Clones were read by immunoSEQ multiplex PCR, and TCRdb kept only the in-frame ones, dropping some. The table lists 52,000 or so clones, roughly 80% of them singletons. The sample comprised peripheral blood. These receptors originate from a human donor in a cohort sampled during active or convalescent COVID-19.

DNA of the CDR3: TGTGCCAGCAGAGCGCCGGGACAGGGTTCCTACGAGCAGTACTTC. Residues: CASRAPGQGSYEQYF. This rearrangement joins TRBV6-5 to TRBJ2-7; 9 bases line up with TRBD1. V trimming: 6 bases; J trimming: 1 base; junction bases outside the gene matches: 7. The CDR3 loop spans 15 amino acids. Germline assignment: CDR1 MNHEY and CDR2 SVGAGI.

This clone has more than one count but fewer than ten. This chain links TRBV5-4 with TRBJ1-2; 7 bases agree with TRBD1. With 0 bases clipped from V and 14 bases from J, the junction kept 7 bases outside the gene matches. Germline-derived CDR1 and CDR2 are SGHNT and YYREEE (reference sequence). CDR3 length equals 12 residues. The CDR3, as DNA: TGTGCCAGCAGCTTGGCCGGACAGGCCCGGACCTTC. Residues: CASSLAGQARTF.

V usage is TRBV3-1 (or the pseudogene TRBV3-2) and J usage is TRBJ2-1; TRBD2 matches 14 bases. The CDR3 runs to 18 residues. Germline loops: CDR1 LGHDT, CDR2 YNNKEL (reference sequence). V was clipped by 4 bases and J by 8 bases; unmatched bases: 13. CDR3 in DNA: TGTGCCAGCAGCCCGGAACCGGCGACTAGCGGGGGGGGCTATGAGCAGTTCTTC. As protein: CASSPEPATSGGGYEQFF.

The chain combines TRBV2 with TRBJ1-3; 8 bases align to TRBD1. The V and J ends lost 4 bases and 4 bases, in that order; junction bases with no gene match: 6. The CDR3 has 15 amino acids. The germline CDR1 and CDR2 sequences are SNHLY and FYNNEI. The CDR3 sequence: CASSAMTGAGNTIYF. CDR3 sequence (DNA): TGTGCCAGCAGTGCTATGACAGGGGCCGGAAACACCATATATTTT.

The chain carries TRBV19 and TRBJ1-4; 8 bases map to TRBD1. V gave up 3 bases and J gave up 7 bases; unmatched junction bases: 4. The CDR3 covers 14 residues. Germline assignment: CDR1 LNHDA and CDR2 SQIVND (reference sequence). This chain's CDR3 is CASSITGGIEKLFF. CDR3 nucleotides: TGTGCCAGTAGTATTACAGGGGGTATTGAAAAACTGTTTTTT.

This clone appeared a single time. V is TRBV11-2 and J is TRBJ2-5; 8 positions agree with TRBD1. The CDR3 is 14 amino acids. V lost 3 bases to trimming and J lost 5 bases; unmatched junction nucleotides: 5. Germline CDR1 is SGHAT and CDR2 is FQNNGV. CDR3 in DNA: TGTGCCAGCAGCTTCCAGGGGGCGTTGGAGACCCAGTACTTC. Protein product: CASSFQGALETQYF.

The chain combines TRBV6-6 with TRBJ1-1; D is uncertain. CDR1 MNHNY and CDR2 SVGAGI come from the germline V gene (reference sequence). Trimming removed 6 bases from V and 5 bases from J, with 7 bases in between. The CDR3 covers 11 residues. CDR3 region: CASSPGTEAFF. The CDR3, as DNA: TGTGCCAGCAGCCCCGGTACTGAAGCTTTCTTT.

This rearrangement joins TRBV6-6 to TRBJ1-4; D is possibly TRBD1 (5 bases). Germline lookup yields CDR1 MNHNY and CDR2 SVGAGI (reference sequence). Trimming removed 8 bases at V and 0 bases at J, with 10 bases between. The length of the CDR3 is 14 residues. The chain's CDR3 is CASGAGATNEKLFF. The CDR3 DNA is TGTGCCAGCGGGGCGGGGGCAACTAATGAAAAACTGTTTTTT.

This clone occurred a few times. The rearrangement joins TRBV4-1 to TRBJ2-3; 9 bases match TRBD2. The germline gives CDR1 MGHRA, CDR2 YSYEKL. This CDR3 has 16 residues. Germline trimming cut 4 bases from V and 5 bases from J; bases unmatched to any gene: 10. The CDR3 bases are TGCGCCAGCAGCCCCCTGGGCGGGGGGGCGATAGATACGCAGTATTTT. This encodes CASSPLGGGAIDTQYF.

The rearrangement joins TRBV18 to TRBJ1-2, with 10 bases fitting TRBD1. The CDR3 is 17 amino acids. With V trimmed by 3 bases and J by 3 bases, 10 bases remained unmatched. The germline V gene has CDR1 KGHSH and CDR2 LQKENI. The CDR3 nucleotides read TGTGCCAGCTCACCCCCTGGCGCCGGACAGGGGGACTATGGCTACACCTTC. Protein: CASSPPGAGQGDYGYTF.

A single count supports this clone. V and J are TRBV3-1 (or the pseudogene TRBV3-2) and TRBJ2-3, with TRBD2 matching over 9 bases. The J segment lost 5 bases and the V segment lost 1 base, leaving 4 bases of the junction unmatched. This CDR3 spans 15 amino acids. The germline V gene encodes CDR1 LGHDT and CDR2 YNNKEL (reference sequence). The CDR3 region is CASSQGAGGVDTQYF. The CDR3 DNA sequence: TGTGCCAGCAGCCAAGGTGCGGGGGGGGTAGATACGCAGTATTTT.

The chain couples TRBV11-1 to TRBJ2-1; 8 bases map to TRBD2. The CDR3 loop spans 14 amino acids. In germline, CDR1 is SGHAT, CDR2 FQDESV (reference sequence). V dropped 1 base and J dropped 10; count of bases not matched to a gene: 6. The CDR3 region has the DNA TGTGCCAGCAGCTTAGACGGGGGGGCCTGGGAGCAGTTCTTC. Its translation is CASSLDGGAWEQFF.

This rearrangement joins TRBV7-8 to TRBJ1-1; D might be TRBD1 (6 bases). V gave up 1 base and J gave up 1 base, with 7 bases separating them. The CDR3 sequence is 14 residues long. In germline, CDR1 is SGHVS, CDR2 FQNEAQ. The CDR3 here is CASSLVGGNTEAFF. The CDR3, as DNA: TGTGCCAGCAGCTTAGTAGGGGGGAACACTGAAGCTTTCTTT.

This clone has just a few counts. V is TRBV6-2 or TRBV6-3 and J is TRBJ2-7, with 9 nucleotides matching TRBD1. Germline V gives CDR1 MNHEY, CDR2 SVGEGT. V was clipped by 3 bases and J by 1 base; unmatched bases: 10. This CDR3 has 17 amino acids. DNA for the CDR3: TGTGCCAGCAGTTATCCTCCTGGGGACAGGGTATCCTACGAGCAGTACTTC. Amino acids: CASSYPPGDRVSYEQYF.

This sequence joins TRBV7-6 and TRBJ1-4; TRBD1 might be the D (5 bases). The CDR3 sequence is 18 residues long. V lost 1 base, J lost 5 bases, and 20 bases lay in between. CDR1 and CDR2 from the germline V gene are SGHVS and FNYEAQ. The CDR3 is CASSLGRVGGPRNEKLFF. The CDR3 DNA follows: TGTGCCAGCAGCTTAGGGAGGGTTGGGGGTCCGAGGAATGAAAAACTGTTTTTT.

The chain employs TRBV18 and TRBJ1-1, with TRBD1 identical over 7 bases. The CDR3 sequence is 12 residues long. Germline CDR1 KGHSH, CDR2 LQKENI. V lost 3 bases and J lost 8; bases outside the gene matches: 3. The CDR3 is CASSPYRGEAFF. The CDR3 nucleotides are TGTGCCAGCTCACCTTACAGGGGAGAAGCTTTCTTT.

The chain couples TRBV7-2 to TRBJ2-3; no reliable D call. Trimming removed 4 bases at V and 5 bases at J, with 7 bases between. Germline V gene sequence: CDR1 SGHTA, CDR2 FQGNSA. This CDR3 region has 12 residues. The CDR3 protein is CASSSQRDTQYF. DNA of the CDR3: TGTGCCAGCAGCTCCCAGCGAGATACGCAGTATTTT.

The rearrangement uses TRBV2 and TRBJ1-2; TRBD1 might be the D (6 bases). Germline values: CDR1 SNHLY, CDR2 FYNNEI. There are 13 residues in the CDR3. Deletions cut 5 bases from V and 1 base from J, with 8 bases between. CDR3 bases: TGTGCCAGCAGTTCACAGGGTAACTATGGCTACACCTTC. This translates into CASSSQGNYGYTF.